A selection of T cell receptor beta chains follows, all from one sample in a study of blood T cell repertoires in COVID-19. Repertoires were generated with immunoSEQ multiplex PCR, while TCRdb's copy carries only in-frame clones and drops some. The repertoire holds approximately 210,000 clones, with 75% to 90% as singletons. Sequenced input: PBMCs or T cells enriched from blood (not recorded which). The receptor set was obtained from a woman in her twenties or thirties who had recovered from COVID-19. CDR3s include the opening cysteine and the closing phenylalanine or tryptophan. The order of the fields is V gene, CDR3 protein.

>TRBV4-1
CASSQGEGVAQPQHF
>TRBV2
CASSDRVEKLFF
>TRBV5-6
CASSLGSLTGIYTGELFF
>TRBV6-5
CASRTGDYGYTF
>TRBV13
CASSLRGFGNTIYF
>TRBV3-1/TRBV3-2
CASSEDDTEAFF
>TRBV11-2
CASTRRGRLETQYF
>TRBV3-1/TRBV3-2
CASSQIAQGASGYTF
>TRBV27
CASSLSGDRGQEGYGYTF
>TRBV27
CASSLTGTGVGEQYF
>TRBV7-2
CASSFGTGLNQPQHF
>TRBV13
CASSFRGDGYTF
>TRBV7-2
CASSFGRGYGYTF
>TRBV29-1
CSVEGGTGFSSYTF
>TRBV4-2
CASSQDIDFTYEQYF
>TRBV6-5
CASTPNTGELFF
>TRBV4-3
CASSQLETGTNYGYTF
>TRBV5-5
CASSTEGGSHQPQHF
>TRBV28
CASSPLTGGVSYEQYF
>TRBV3-1/TRBV3-2
CASSQGDRVYGYTF
>TRBV14
CASSLHRGADGYTF
>TRBV9
CASSARQINTEAFF
>TRBV11-3
CASSVPGGTEAFF
>TRBV3-1/TRBV3-2
CASSQGKQGIKHF
>TRBV5-5
CASSLSGDYGYTF
>TRBV9
CASSVGGAPNTEAFF
>TRBV5-1
CASSRGPAGDTQYF
>TRBV19
CASSWGRGASSNQPQHF
>TRBV28
CARRHHWNSPLHF
>TRBV21-1
CASSKLAGSNTGELFF
>TRBV19
CASSGPGSYYGYTF
>TRBV7-8
CASSLDGQAMGYTF
>TRBV11-3
CASSRGGLDYGYTF
>TRBV19
CASMGRVSNQPQHF
>TRBV2
CASRGKLAFGTDTQYF
>TRBV29-1
CSVGTSSAKNIQYF
>TRBV18
CASSPRDRDHEQYF
>TRBV29-1
CSVEQGLILEYGYTF
>TRBV11-1
CASSLLEADSPLHF
>TRBV7-4
CASTRGTGGDEQYF
>TRBV18
CASSETGFDYTF
>TRBV6-2/TRBV6-3
CASSSLRQGVYGYTF
>TRBV5-4
CASSLKRKNTEAFF